This TCR beta chain was retrieved from a study of cytomegalovirus exposure and HLA in healthy donors. Overall study: In a previous analysis, some 110 million unique TCR beta sequences were found from 150 million to 200 million T cells. The study's findings and limits: Later genetic work tied a missense DCLRE1C variant to beta-chain V and J trimming.

PCR employed 60 Vbeta and 13 Jbeta primers. Sequencing used immunoSEQ multiplex PCR; TCRdb keeps in-frame clones, though not all of them. Of nearly 110,000 clones in the sample, 65% to 85% are singletons; the top ten hold around 3%. Germline CDR1 is MDHEN and CDR2 is SYDVKM. Losses at the gene ends were 2 bases for V and 2 bases for J; bases not matched to a gene: 3. CDR3 length: 15 residues. As for this clone: Antigen: not known.

Each of the donors was a healthy bone marrow donor. The V gene is TRBV28, the J gene TRBJ2-7; 10 nucleotides match TRBD2. This sequence originates from a male donor in good health and CMV-seropositive. The sample consisted of PBMCs. CDR3 loop: CASSLPSGRTYEQYF. In DNA form, the CDR3 reads TGTGCCAGCAGTTTACCTAGCGGGAGAACCTACGAGCAGTACTTC.